This T cell receptor beta chain was recovered during a study of T cell responses to AZD1222 COVID-19 vaccine. Sequencing was performed with immunoSEQ multiplex PCR; in TCRdb, only in-frame clones are kept and a portion is missing. The table shows some 95,000 clones, with 80% to 90% occurring only once. The sequencing used peripheral blood, collected on day 0 of AZD1222 vaccination. This sequence was found in an adult in good health.

CDR3 sequence reads: CASSLAQRETQYF. The DNA of the CDR3 is TGTGCCAGCAGCTTAGCCCAAAGAGAGACCCAGTACTTC. The chain joins TRBV7-7 to TRBJ2-5, with D unresolved. V dropped 0 bases and J dropped 4 bases, with 6 bases sitting between them. In germline, CDR1 is SSHAT, CDR2 FNYEAQ (reference sequence). The CDR3 has 13 amino acids.